The sequence of this TCR beta chain was determined in a study of CD8+CD57+ T cells in acquired aplastic anemia. Study overall: An average of roughly 3 ug of DNA was obtained from sorted CD4+ and CD8+ cells. Regarding the study as a whole: Any difference that existed in CD8+ Simpson's diversity between patients and controls was not significant. The number of CD8+ CDR3 sequences shared by patients and controls was roughly 30.

Turning to this clonotype: Its specificity is not known.

Germline assignment: CDR1 ENHRY and CDR2 SYGVKD. The germline V and J ends were trimmed by 0 bases and 0 bases, with 9 bases remaining between them. The CDR3 is made up of 15 amino acids. Profiles of TCR beta VDJ and CDR3 were generated from a genomic DNA template. TCRdb reanalysed the reads using MiXCR and keeps one entry per CDR3 protein. The table lists more than 45,000 distinct CDR3 sequences, around two thirds of them singletons. This receptor was taken from a human donor in good health, serving as a control. The material sequenced was sorted CD4+, CD8+, or CD8+CD57+ T cells (not recorded which) from PBMCs. The chain links TRBV10-3 to TRBJ2-7, with D perhaps being TRBD1 or TRBD2 (5 bases each). The CDR3 loop reads CAISESAGSSYEQYF. The CDR3 bases are TGTGCCATCAGTGAGTCGGCAGGGAGCTCCTACGAGCAGTACTTC.